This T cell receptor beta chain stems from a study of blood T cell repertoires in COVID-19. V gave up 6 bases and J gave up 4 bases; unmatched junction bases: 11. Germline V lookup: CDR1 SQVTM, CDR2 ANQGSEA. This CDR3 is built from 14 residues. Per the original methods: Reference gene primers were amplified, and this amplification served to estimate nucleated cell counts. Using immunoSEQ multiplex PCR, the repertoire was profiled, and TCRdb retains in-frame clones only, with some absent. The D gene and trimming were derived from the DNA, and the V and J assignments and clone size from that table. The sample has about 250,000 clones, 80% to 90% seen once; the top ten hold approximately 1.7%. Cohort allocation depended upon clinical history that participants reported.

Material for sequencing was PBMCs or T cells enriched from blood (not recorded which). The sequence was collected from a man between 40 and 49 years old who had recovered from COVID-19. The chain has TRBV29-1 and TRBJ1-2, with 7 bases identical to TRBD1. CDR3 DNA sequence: TGCAGCGTCGGAGGGTCCTCAGGGGGCTATGGCTACACCTTC. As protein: CSVGGSSGGYGYTF.